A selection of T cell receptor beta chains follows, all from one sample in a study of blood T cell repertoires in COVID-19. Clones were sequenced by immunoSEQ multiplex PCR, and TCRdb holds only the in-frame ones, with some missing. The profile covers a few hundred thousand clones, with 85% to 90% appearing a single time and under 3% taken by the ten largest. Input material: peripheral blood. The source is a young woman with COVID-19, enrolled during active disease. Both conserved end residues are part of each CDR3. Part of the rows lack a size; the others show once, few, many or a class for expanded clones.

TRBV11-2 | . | CASSLLAPPGETQYF
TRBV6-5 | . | CASRVGQETYEQYF
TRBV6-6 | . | CASSPRSGTGSGNTIYF
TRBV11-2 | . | CASSTSAQGGQETQYF
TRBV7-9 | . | CASSLGATNTEAFF
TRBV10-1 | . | CASSNGYEAFF
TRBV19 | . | CASTPGQSNYGYTF
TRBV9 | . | CASSYVSGELFF
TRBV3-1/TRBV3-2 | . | CASSQTGQGYEQYF
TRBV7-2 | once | CASSLIRTGLNTEAFF
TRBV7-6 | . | CASSLDRSSGNTIYF
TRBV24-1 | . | CATSELTGTGANVLTF
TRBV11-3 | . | CASSLRQGENYGYTF
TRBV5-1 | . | CASSSGQGGNEKLFF
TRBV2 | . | CASSVTSGAINTQYF
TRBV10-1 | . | CASSDPTEETQYF
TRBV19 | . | CASSIGTGRLHNYGYTF
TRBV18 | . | CASSPPGAINEKLFF
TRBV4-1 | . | CASSQEGLGTDTQYF
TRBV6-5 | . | CASSYSSPDRGGEQFF
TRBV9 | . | CASSKNLERLNTGELFF
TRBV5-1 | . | CASRLLAGTNTGELFF
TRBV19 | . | CASSMGGQSYNEQFF
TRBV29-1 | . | CSVSTGRAEAFF
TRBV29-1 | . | CSVEDGRDRVETEAFF
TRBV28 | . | CASSPPDRANTEAFF
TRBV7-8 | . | CASSLGFGTGYNEQFF
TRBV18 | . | CASSPRTGPVAGGEQFF
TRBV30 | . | CAWSLGLAGDTDTQYF
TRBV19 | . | CASSRQGNYGYTF
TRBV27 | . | CASSSWGSGSIEQYF
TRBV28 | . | CAGSKLDQPQHF
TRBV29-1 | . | CSVESNNEQFF
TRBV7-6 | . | CASSRTGTGGISSYNEQFF
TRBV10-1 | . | CASSEAGVGGTDTQYF
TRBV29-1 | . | CSVARPLNTEAFF
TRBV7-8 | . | CASSWGADSEKLFF
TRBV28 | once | CASERMNTEAFF
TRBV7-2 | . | CASSLIGGSDTQYF
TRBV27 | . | CASSPITGSNSPLHF
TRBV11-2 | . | CASSLEGLSGNTIYF
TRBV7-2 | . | CASSPRQRVYEQYF
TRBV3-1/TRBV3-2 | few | CASSQGAGAREQYF
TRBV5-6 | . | CASSLTATNYGYTF
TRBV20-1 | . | CSATPANEQFF
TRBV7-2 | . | CASSPSVQAGAGELFF
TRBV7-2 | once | CASSLGGGSGSEAFF
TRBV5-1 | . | CASSSYSGGPSGSSYNEQFF
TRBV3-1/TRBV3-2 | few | CASSPNPRSSGNTIYF
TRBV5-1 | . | CASSLTGGGGNTIYF
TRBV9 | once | CASSPRTGGPYGYTF
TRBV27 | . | CASRQQGSEAFF
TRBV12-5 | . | CASGSSSEGYEQYF
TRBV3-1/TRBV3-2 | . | CASSLTWGDGYTF
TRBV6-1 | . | CASSEAGQPVSGNTIYF
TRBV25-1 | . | CASSVGQGANVLTF
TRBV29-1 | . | CSVVRDYNEQFF
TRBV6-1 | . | CASSEGTGVGEQYF
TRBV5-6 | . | CASSPGLPAYEQYF